The following is a T cell receptor (beta chain) sequence with its context. The clone's antigen remains unknown. No much larger clone is present one base from it, and per-base qualities are unavailable. The sample comes from a study of T cell responses to AZD1222 COVID-19 vaccine (dated by TCRdb to 2020 to 2022). As for the study more broadly: A total of approximately 230 trial participants underwent TCR sequencing, of whom 207 received two doses of AZD1222 and about 26 received two doses of the MenACWY control vaccine. Trial participants were enrolled into age subgroups of 18-55, 56-69 and 70-plus years, which contained 148, 28 and 57 TCR-sequenced participants, respectively.

The CDR3 regions of human TCRbeta chains were analyzed by immunosequencing. The published analysis was carried out like this. TCRs in the repertoires were matched against a reference library of SARS-CoV-2-specific TCRs that had been generated with the MIRA antigen-specificity platform. Breadth was defined as the fraction of unique TCRs that were SARS-CoV-2-associated, and depth was defined as the fraction of total T cells that were SARS-CoV-2-associated. Each spike-specific TCR was assigned to its reactive spike region and to a CD4 or CD8 class using the MIRA data. Log10-transformed breadth and depth values were compared by one-way ANOVA with Sidak's multiple comparisons tests. TCRdb holds this immuneACCESS table with in-frame rearrangements only. Some clones are missing; in checked studies, unresolved V genes explain under half, and the rest has no known cause. V and J calls and clone size are given by that table; D and trimming were obtained from the DNA. Present in this sample are over 130,000 clones, under 95% of which were seen just once. The ten largest clones take up 2.5% to 4% of the sample.

The CDR3 spans 16 residues, from the cysteine through the phenylalanine. Just CDR3 DNA is preserved here, 48 bases in frame from base 1. From the germline V gene (reference sequence), CDR1 is LNHNV and CDR2 is YYDKDF. V is reduced by 1 base and J by 1 base, leaving a spacing of 13 bases between them. The research as a whole found: Conclusions about previously exposed vaccinees were limited because only six AZD1222 recipients were SARS-CoV-2 seropositive at baseline. Because no day 14 peak-response samples were available, repertoires were characterized only after the peak T cell response. Vaccine-associated CD4 TCRs spanned the whole spike protein, with dominant responses in regions 160-218 and 743-854. Most participants were white British and females outnumbered males, and the authors suggested that clonal diversity may have been underestimated. Nearly half of unique spike-specific TCRs reportedly recognized epitopes outside regions mutated in the B.1.351 and B.1.1.7 variants. Spike-specific TCR breadth and depth rose significantly after two AZD1222 doses compared with day 0 and with MenACWY recipients. In the small 56-69-year group, the increase in depth fell short of significance, most likely because of low power.

What this sample's time point label stands for: about 28 days (+/-7) after the second vaccine dose. AZD1222 recipients given second doses at about 4 weeks or at about 12 weeks were pooled, since spike-specific TCR depth and breadth were not found to differ between the two schedules. Vaccinee samples were obtained from the UK trials COV001 and COV002, which included a single-blind randomized controlled phase 2/3 trial of AZD1222 (ChAdOx1 nCoV-19) in healthy adults. Trial participant PBMC samples were collected at day 0 and day 28 after the second dose for TCRbeta chain sequencing. Sequencing was performed on peripheral blood, taken 28 days after the second AZD1222 dose. This clonotype was obtained from an adult who received the AZD1222 COVID-19 vaccine. The V and J genes are TRBV15 and TRBJ1-1; D gene: possibly TRBD1, on 5 matching bases. The nucleotides read TGTGCCACCAGCAGAGGAAGAGGGGTAAGGAACACTGAAGCTTTCTTT. This yields the protein CATSRGRGVRNTEAFF.